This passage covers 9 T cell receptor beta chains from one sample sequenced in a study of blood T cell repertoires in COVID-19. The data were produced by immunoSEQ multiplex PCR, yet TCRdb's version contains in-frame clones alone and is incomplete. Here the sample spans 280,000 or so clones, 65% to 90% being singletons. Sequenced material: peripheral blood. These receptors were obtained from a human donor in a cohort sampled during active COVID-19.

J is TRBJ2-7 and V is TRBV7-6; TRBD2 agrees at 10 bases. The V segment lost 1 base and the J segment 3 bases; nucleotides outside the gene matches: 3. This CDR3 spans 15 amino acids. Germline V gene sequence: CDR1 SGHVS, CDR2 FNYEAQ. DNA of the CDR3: TGTGCCAGCAGCTTAGAGGCTAGCGGGAGCTACGAGCAGTACTTC. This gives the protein CASSLEASGSYEQYF.

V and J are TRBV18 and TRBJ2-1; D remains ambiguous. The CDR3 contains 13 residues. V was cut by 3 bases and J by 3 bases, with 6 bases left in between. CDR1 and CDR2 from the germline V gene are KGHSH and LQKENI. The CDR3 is CASSPNSYNEQFF. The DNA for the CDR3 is TGTGCCAGCTCACCGAACAGCTACAATGAGCAGTTCTTC. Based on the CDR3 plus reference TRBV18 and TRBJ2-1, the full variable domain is NAGVMQNPRHLVRRRGQEARLRCSPMKGHSHVYWYRQLPEEGLKFMVYLQKENIIDESGMPKERFSAEFPKEGPSILRIQQVVRGDSAAYFCASSPNSYNEQFFGPGTRLTVL.

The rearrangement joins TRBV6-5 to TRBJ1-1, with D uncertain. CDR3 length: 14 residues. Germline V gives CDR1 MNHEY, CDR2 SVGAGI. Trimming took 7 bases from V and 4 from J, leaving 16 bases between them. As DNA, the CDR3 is TGTGCCAGCAAAGAGTTCCCCGGGATCACTGAAGCTTTCTTT. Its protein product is CASKEFPGITEAFF.

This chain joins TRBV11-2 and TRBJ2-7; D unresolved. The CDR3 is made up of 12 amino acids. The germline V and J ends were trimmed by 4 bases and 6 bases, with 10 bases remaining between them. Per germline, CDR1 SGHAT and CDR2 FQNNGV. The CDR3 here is CASSSTLREQYF. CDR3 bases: TGTGCCAGCAGCTCGACTCTGCGCGAGCAGTACTTC.

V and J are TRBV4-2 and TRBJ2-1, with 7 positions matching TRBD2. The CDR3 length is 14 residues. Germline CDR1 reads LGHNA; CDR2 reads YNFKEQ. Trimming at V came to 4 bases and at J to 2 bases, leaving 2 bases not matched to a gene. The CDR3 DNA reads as TGTGCCAGCAGCCCCGGGACTACCTACAATGAGCAGTTCTTC. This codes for CASSPGTTYNEQFF.

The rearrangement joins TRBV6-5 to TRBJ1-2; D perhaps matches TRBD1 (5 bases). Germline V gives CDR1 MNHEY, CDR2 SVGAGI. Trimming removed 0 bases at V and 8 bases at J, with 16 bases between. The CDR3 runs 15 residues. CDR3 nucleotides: TGTGCCAGCAGTTACTCGGGGAACCAGGGAGGAGGCTACACCTTC. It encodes CASSYSGNQGGGYTF.

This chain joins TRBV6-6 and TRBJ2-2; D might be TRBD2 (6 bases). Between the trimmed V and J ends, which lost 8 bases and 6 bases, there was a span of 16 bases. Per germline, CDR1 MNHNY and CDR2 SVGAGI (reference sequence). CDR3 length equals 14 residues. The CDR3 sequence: CASSGSWGAGELFF. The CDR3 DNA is TGTGCCAGCTCCGGGAGTTGGGGAGCCGGGGAGCTGTTTTTT.

DNA of the CDR3: TGCGCCAGCAGCTTGGGGCTAGACAGCTCTGGGGCCAACGTCCTGACTTTC. Its translation is CASSLGLDSSGANVLTF. The rearrangement joins TRBV5-1 to TRBJ2-6; perhaps TRBD1 as D (5 bases). Germline-derived CDR1 and CDR2 are SGHRS and YFSETQ. The CDR3 is 17 residues long. Between the trimmed V and J ends, which lost 0 bases and 0 bases, there was a span of 10 bases.

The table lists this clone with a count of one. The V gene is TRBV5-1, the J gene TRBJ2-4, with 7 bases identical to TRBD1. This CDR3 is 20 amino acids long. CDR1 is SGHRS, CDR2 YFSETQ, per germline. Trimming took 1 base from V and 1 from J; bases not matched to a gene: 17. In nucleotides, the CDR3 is TGCGCCAGCAGCTTGCCTGCGACAGGGCGGCGGGTCTTGGCCAAAAACATTCAGTACTTC. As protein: CASSLPATGRRVLAKNIQYF.